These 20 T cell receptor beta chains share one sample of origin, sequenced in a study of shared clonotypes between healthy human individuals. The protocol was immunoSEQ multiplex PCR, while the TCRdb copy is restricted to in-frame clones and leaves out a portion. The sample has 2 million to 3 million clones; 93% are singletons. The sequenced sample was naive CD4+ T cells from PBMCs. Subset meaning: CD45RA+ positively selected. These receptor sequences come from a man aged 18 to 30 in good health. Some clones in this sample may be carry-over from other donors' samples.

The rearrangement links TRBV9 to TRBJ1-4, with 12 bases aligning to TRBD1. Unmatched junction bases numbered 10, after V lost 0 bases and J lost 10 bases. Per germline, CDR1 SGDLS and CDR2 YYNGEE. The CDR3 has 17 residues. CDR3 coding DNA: TGTGCCAGCAGCGTAGGTGGGACAGGGGGCGCTTCGGGAAAACTGTTTTTT. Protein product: CASSVGGTGGASGKLFF.

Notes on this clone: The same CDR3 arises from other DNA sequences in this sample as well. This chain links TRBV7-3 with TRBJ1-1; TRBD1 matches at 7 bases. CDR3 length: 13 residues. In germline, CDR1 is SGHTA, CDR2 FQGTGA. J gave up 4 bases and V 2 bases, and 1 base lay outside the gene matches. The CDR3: CASSLSGGTEAFF. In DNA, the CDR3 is TGTGCCAGCAGCTTATCAGGGGGCACTGAAGCTTTCTTT.

The CDR3 region is CATSRGGDSPYF. The CDR3 DNA sequence: TGTGCCACCAGCAGAGGGGGGGATAGTCCGTACTTC. The chain employs TRBV15 and TRBJ2-7, with D possibly matching TRBD2 (6 bases). Trimming left V 1 base short and J 12 bases short, with 13 bases between. Germline V gene data show CDR1 as LNHNV and CDR2 as YYDKDF (reference sequence). The CDR3 has 12 amino acids.

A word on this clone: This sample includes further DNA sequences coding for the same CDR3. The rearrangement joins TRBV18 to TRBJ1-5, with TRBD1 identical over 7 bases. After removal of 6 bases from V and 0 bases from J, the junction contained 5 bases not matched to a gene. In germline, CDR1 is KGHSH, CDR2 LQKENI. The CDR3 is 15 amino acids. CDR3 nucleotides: TGTGCCAGCTCCCGAGGACAGGTTAGCAATCAGCCCCAGCATTTT. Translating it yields CASSRGQVSNQPQHF.

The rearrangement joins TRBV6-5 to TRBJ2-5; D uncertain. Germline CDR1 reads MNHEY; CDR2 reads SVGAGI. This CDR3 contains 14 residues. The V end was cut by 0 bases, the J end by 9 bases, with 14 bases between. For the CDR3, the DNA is TGTGCCAGCAGTTACTCGATAGAGAATGGGGCCCAGTACTTC. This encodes CASSYSIENGAQYF.

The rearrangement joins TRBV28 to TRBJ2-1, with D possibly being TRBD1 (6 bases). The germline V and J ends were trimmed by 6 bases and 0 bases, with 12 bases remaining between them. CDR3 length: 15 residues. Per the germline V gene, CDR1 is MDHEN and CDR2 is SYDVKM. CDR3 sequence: CASRETGDSYNEQFF. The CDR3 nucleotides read TGTGCCAGCAGAGAGACAGGAGACTCCTACAATGAGCAGTTCTTC. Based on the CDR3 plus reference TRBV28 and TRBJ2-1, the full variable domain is DVKVTQSSRYLVKRTGEKVFLECVQDMDHENMFWYRQDPGLGLRLIYFSYDVKMKEKGDIPEGYSVSREKKERFSLILESASTNQTSMYLCASRETGDSYNEQFFGPGTRLTVL.

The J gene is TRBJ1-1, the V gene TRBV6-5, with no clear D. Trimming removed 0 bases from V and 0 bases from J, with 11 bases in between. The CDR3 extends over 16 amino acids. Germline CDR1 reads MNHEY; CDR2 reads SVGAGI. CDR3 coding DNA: TGTGCCAGCAGTTACTCGTTCGGCAGCCTGAACACTGAAGCTTTCTTT. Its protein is CASSYSFGSLNTEAFF.

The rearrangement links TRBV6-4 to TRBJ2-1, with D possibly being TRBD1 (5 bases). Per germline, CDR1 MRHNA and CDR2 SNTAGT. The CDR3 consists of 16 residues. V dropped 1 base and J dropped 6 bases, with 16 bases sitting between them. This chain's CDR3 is CASSDWGGRRSNEQFF. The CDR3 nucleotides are TGTGCCAGCAGTGACTGGGGCGGCCGACGGAGCAATGAGCAGTTCTTC.

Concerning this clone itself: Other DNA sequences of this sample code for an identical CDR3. CDR3 nucleotide sequence: TGCGCCAGCAGCTTGGTATGGGACTCTGGGGCCAACGTCCTGACTTTC. This sequence encodes CASSLVWDSGANVLTF. The chain employs TRBV5-1 and TRBJ2-6, with D uncertain. The germline V gene encodes CDR1 SGHRS and CDR2 YFSETQ. The V and J ends lost 0 bases and 0 bases respectively, with 7 bases between them. The CDR3 contains 16 residues.

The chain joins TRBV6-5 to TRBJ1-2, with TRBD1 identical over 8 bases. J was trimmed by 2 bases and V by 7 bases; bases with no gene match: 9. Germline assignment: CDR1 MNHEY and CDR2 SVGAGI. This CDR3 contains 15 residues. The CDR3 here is CASTPDRGLNYGYTF. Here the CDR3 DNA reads TGTGCCAGCACGCCCGACAGGGGACTCAACTATGGCTACACCTTC.

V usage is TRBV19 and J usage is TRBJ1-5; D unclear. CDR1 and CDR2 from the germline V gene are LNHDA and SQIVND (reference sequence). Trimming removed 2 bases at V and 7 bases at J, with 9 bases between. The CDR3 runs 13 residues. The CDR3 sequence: CASSIRVRQPQHF. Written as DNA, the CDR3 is TGTGCCAGTAGTATACGGGTTCGGCAGCCCCAGCATTTT. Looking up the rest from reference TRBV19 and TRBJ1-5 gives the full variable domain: DGGITQSPKYLFRKEGQNVTLSCEQNLNHDAMYWYRQDPGQGLRLIYYSQIVNDFQKGDIAEGYSVSREKKESFPLTVTSAQKNPTAFYLCASSIRVRQPQHFGDGTRLSIL.

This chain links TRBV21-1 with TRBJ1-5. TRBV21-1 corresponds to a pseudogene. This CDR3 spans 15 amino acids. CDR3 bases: TGTGCCAGCAGCACTTGGACGGTTAGCAATCAGCCCCAGCATTTT. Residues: CASSTWTVSNQPQHF.

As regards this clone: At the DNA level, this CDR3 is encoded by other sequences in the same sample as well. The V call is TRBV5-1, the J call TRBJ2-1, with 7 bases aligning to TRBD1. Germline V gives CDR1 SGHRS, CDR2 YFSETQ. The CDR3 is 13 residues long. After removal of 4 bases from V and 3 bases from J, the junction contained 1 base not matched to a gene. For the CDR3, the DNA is TGCGCCAGCAGCCGGGACAGCTACAATGAGCAGTTCTTC. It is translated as CASSRDSYNEQFF.

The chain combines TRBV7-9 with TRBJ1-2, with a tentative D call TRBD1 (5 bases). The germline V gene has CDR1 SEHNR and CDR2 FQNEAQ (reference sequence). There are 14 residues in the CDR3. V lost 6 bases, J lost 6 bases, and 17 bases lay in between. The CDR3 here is CASRPPGTFHGYTF. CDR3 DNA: TGTGCCAGCAGACCCCCCGGGACGTTCCATGGCTACACCTTC.

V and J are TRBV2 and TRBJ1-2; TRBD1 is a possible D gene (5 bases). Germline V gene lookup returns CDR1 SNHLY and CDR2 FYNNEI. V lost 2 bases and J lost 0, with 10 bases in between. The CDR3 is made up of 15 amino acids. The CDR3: CASSERGGANYGYTF. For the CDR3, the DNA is TGTGCCAGCAGTGAAAGGGGAGGTGCTAACTATGGCTACACCTTC.

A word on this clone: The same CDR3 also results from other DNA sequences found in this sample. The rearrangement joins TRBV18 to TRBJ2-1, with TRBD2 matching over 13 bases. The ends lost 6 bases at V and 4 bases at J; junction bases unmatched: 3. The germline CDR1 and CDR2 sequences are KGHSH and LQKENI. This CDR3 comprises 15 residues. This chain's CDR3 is CASSPGLAGYNEQFF. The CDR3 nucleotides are TGTGCCAGCTCCCCGGGACTAGCGGGGTACAATGAGCAGTTCTTC.

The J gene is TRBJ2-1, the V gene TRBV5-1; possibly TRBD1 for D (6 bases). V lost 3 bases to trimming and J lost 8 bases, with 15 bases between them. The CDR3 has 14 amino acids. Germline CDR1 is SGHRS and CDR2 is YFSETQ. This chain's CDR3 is CASSSGPGAYEQFF. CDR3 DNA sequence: TGCGCCAGCAGCTCGGGTCCAGGGGCCTATGAGCAGTTCTTC.

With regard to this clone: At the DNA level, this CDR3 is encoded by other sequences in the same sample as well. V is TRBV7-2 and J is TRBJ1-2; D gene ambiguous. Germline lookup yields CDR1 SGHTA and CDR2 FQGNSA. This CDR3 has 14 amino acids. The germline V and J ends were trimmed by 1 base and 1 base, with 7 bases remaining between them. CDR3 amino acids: CASSLDPSNYGYTF. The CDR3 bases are TGTGCCAGCAGCTTAGATCCCAGTAACTATGGCTACACCTTC.

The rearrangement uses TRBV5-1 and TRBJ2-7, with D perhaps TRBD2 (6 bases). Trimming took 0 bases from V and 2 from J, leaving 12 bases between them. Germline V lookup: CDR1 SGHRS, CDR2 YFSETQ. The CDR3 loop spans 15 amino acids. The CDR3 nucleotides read TGCGCCAGCAGCTTGGGGGTTAGCGGCCCCTACGAGCAGTACTTC. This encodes CASSLGVSGPYEQYF.

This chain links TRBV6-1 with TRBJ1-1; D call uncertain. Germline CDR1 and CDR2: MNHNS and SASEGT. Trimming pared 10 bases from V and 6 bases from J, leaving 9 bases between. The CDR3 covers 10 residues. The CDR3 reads CATISSEAFF. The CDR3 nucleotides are TGTGCCACCATAAGTTCTGAAGCTTTCTTT.